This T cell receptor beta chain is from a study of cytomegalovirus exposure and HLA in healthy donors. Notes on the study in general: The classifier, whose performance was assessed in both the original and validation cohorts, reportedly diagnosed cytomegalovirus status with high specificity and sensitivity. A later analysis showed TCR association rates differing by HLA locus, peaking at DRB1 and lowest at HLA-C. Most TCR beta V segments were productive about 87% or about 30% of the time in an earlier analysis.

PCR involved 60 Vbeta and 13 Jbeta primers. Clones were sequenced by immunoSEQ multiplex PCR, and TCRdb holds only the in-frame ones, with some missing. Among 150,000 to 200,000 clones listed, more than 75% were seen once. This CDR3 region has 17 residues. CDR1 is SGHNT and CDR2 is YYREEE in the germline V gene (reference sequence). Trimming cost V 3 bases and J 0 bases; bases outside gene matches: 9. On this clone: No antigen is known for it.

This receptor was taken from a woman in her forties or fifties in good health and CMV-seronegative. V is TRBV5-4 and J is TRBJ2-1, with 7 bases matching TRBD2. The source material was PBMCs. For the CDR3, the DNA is TGTGCCAGCAGCTCCCGGCGGGCGGGAGTCTCCTACAATGAGCAGTTCTTC. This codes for CASSSRRAGVSYNEQFF.